The sequence of this T cell receptor beta chain was determined in a study of T cells in Graves' hyperthyroidism and ophthalmopathy. This CDR3 is 13 amino acids long. Germline V gene data show CDR1 as MDHEN and CDR2 as SYDVKM. The V end lost 2 bases, the J end lost 2 bases, and 6 bases lay between the germline ends. Patients aged 18 to 65 had newly diagnosed hyperthyroidism lasting under 2 months. Patients with uncontrolled infections, other autoimmune diseases, pregnancy or lactation were excluded. PBMCs were sourced from approximately 9.3 ml fresh peripheral blood. This clonotype was observed many times. TCR beta CDR3 regions were amplified from RNA. Carried out on the TCR CDR3, a first-round RT-PCR used the HTBI primer set. From the multiplex PCR reads, TCRdb called clonotypes with MiXCR, one entry per CDR3 protein. Here the sample spans under 200,000 distinct CDR3 sequences, roughly 9.4% being singletons.

The chain has TRBV28 and TRBJ1-2; D is uncertain. The receptor's source is a woman aged 18-29 years with Graves' hyperthyroidism that later progressed to Graves' ophthalmopathy. The specimen was blood. The CDR3 DNA reads TGTGCCAGCAGTTTAGACAAGAACTATGGCTACACCTTC. It translates to CASSLDKNYGYTF.